The present T cell receptor beta chain was sequenced within a study of persistence of HIV-infected CD4 T cells. Study context: Anti-CD3/anti-CD28 stimulation activated a higher proportion of cells than antigen stimulation, with lower memory fraction.

Study-wide findings and caveats: Compared with CD3/CD28-stimulated cells, CMV- and Gag-responding cells showed lower TCRbeta richness. Within sorted populations, more oligoclonal TCRs accompanied more oligoclonal proviruses. Antigen-responding cells were enriched for degenerate expanded CDR3beta sequences.

The CDR3 length is 16 residues. Germline CDR1 and CDR2: MGHRA and YSYEKL. V was pared by 2 bases and J by 6 bases, with 16 bases between. Nonspecific anti-CD3/anti-CD28 bead stimulation represents the broad CD4+ T cell repertoire. Sorting of responding CD4+ T cells relied on upregulated CD40 ligand together with CD69. As regards this clone: Its matching antigen is unknown.

Sequencing used immunoSEQ version 4 in survey mode. Using immunoSEQ multiplex PCR, the repertoire was profiled, and TCRdb retains in-frame clones only, with some absent. Found here are 40,000 or so clones, around 89% of them singletons; the top ten hold about 0.94%. The rearrangement uses TRBV4-1 and TRBJ2-2; D perhaps matches TRBD2 (7 bases). The specimen was CD4+ T cells sorted from PBMCs after approximately 20-hour stimulation, collected from a patient who received antiretroviral therapy. The receptor was isolated from an adult man with HIV who was CMV-seropositive. Here the CDR3 DNA reads TGCGCCAGCAGCCAAAGGGGGGGCTTCGCCTCCGGGGAGCTGTTTTTT. Translating gives CASSQRGGFASGELFF.